The source of this TCR beta chain is a study of blood T cell repertoires in COVID-19. Turning to the study itself: There were acute and convalescent COVID-19 samples, and they came from the United States, Italy and Spain. In each case, the material was cDNA or gDNA derived from T cells, B-cell-depleted T cells, or PBMCs.

Authors' data handling: The authors estimated nucleated cell counts from reference gene primer amplification. Generated by immunoSEQ multiplex PCR, the TCRdb table keeps only in-frame clones and is missing some. The DNA was the basis for D and trimming; V, J and clone size are from that table. The table shows about 250,000 clones, with 70% to 90% occurring only once. The table lists this clone with a count of one. Trimming at V came to 5 bases and at J to 3 bases, leaving 3 bases not matched to a gene. The CDR3 sequence is 13 residues long. Per germline, CDR1 SGHTA and CDR2 FQGNSA. The material sequenced was peripheral blood. V and J are TRBV7-2 and TRBJ1-2; 7 nucleotides match TRBD1. The TCR comes from a man between 50 and 59 years old with active or convalescent COVID-19. Here the CDR3 DNA reads TGTGCCAGCAGCGTCACAGGGGACTATGGCTACACCTTC. Residues: CASSVTGDYGYTF.